These 25 T cell receptor beta chains were all obtained from the same sample, sequenced in a study of human T cells and chemical hapten exposure (dated by TCRdb to the early 2020s). Read against the paper, the sample's time point label means: pre-sensitization, week 0. The treatment or condition label, as the study defines it: therapeutic diphenylcyclopropenone sensitization with weekly scalp DPC. Libraries were prepared through RACE. For sequencing, a NextSeq 500 was employed. Using fastp trimming at Q25 and MiXCR clonotype assembly, TCRdb reanalyzed the public sequencing data and kept in-frame beta chains. One record per CDR3 amino acid sequence lists the most common genes and DNA. The table for this sample lists 250,000 or so distinct CDR3 sequences; about 9% of them were counted only once. The ten largest clones add up to roughly 2.5% of the sample. Material: whole blood, obtained in connection with sensitization to the hapten diphenylcyclopropenone (DPC). All receptors derive from a woman aged 40-49 years with alopecia areata. Some clones in this sample may be carry-over from other donors' samples.

This clonotype appeared a few times. The genes are TRBV20-1 and TRBJ1-2; D may be TRBD1 (5 bases). The ends were cut back, 0 bases at V and 5 bases at J, with 7 bases in the middle. The germline V gene has CDR1 DFQATT and CDR2 SNEGSKA (reference sequence). The CDR3 is 12 residues long. The CDR3 nucleotides read TGCAGTGCTAGAGATCCAGGGTATGGCTACACCTTC. It is translated as CSARDPGYGYTF.

There are a few counts of this clonotype. The rearrangement links TRBV11-1 to TRBJ2-7; D unresolved. CDR1 SGHAT and CDR2 FQDESV come from the germline V gene (reference sequence). The CDR3 has 14 amino acids. V was clipped by 1 base and J by 2 bases, with 9 bases between them. In DNA, the CDR3 is TGTGCCAGCAGCTTAGAGACTCACACCTACGAGCAGTACTTC. Translation: CASSLETHTYEQYF.

This chain connects TRBV5-1 to TRBJ2-1, with TRBD2 matching 8 bases. Looked up from germline, CDR1 is SGHRS and CDR2 is YFSETQ. J was trimmed by 8 bases and V by 3 bases; bases with no gene match: 13. The CDR3 is made up of 16 amino acids. In DNA form, the CDR3 reads TGCGCCAGCAGCTCCGGGACTAGGGGTTTGTTGGATGAGCAGTTCTTC. Residues: CASSSGTRGLLDEQFF. Variable domain in full (rest from reference TRBV5-1 and TRBJ2-1): KAGVTQTPRYLIKTRGQQVTLSCSPISGHRSVSWYQQTPGQGLQFLFEYFSETQRNKGNFPGRFSGRQFSNSRSEMNVSTLELGDSALYLCASSSGTRGLLDEQFFGPGTRLTVL.

This clonotype was detected ten times or more. The J gene is TRBJ2-1, the V gene TRBV24-1; D is ambiguous. The ends were cut back, 0 bases at V and 3 bases at J, with 8 bases in the middle. There are 15 residues in the CDR3. From germline, CDR1 is KGHDR and CDR2 SFDVKD. The chain's CDR3 is CATSDLRNSYNEQFF. The CDR3 region has the DNA TGTGCCACCAGTGATTTGCGGAATAGCTACAATGAGCAGTTCTTC.

The V call is TRBV20-1, the J call TRBJ2-3, with 8 bases lining up with TRBD2. Germline V gene data show CDR1 as DFQATT and CDR2 as SNEGSKA (reference sequence). With V trimmed by 0 bases and J by 4 bases, 6 bases remained unmatched. This CDR3 is built from 15 residues. As DNA, the CDR3 is TGCAGTGCTAGAGAGAGTAGCGGGACCCCAGATACGCAGTATTTT. This translates into CSARESSGTPDTQYF.

The genes are TRBV6-2 or TRBV6-3 and TRBJ1-2, with D hard to call. V lost 6 bases and J 2 bases, leaving 13 bases between the germline ends. Germline CDR1 is MNHEY and CDR2 is SVGEGT. The CDR3 contains 14 residues. Written as DNA, the CDR3 is TGTGCCAGCAGACTCGGAGGATCCAACTATGGCTACACCTTC. Protein sequence: CASRLGGSNYGYTF.

This clonotype appeared a few times. V and J are TRBV4-2 and TRBJ2-7; no firm D call. The CDR3 is 13 amino acids. Germline values: CDR1 LGHNA, CDR2 YNFKEQ. Trimming pared 0 bases from V and 3 bases from J, leaving 6 bases between. CDR3 bases: TGTGCCAGCAGCCAAGACTGGGGCTACGAGCAGTACTTC. It translates to CASSQDWGYEQYF.

This chain uses TRBV12-3 or TRBV12-4 with TRBJ2-1; weak D call: TRBD2 (6 bases). Between the trimmed V and J ends, which lost 7 bases and 8 bases, there was a span of 21 bases. CDR3 size: 15 residues. The CDR3 sequence: CASTHSGGIMDEQFF. As DNA, the CDR3 is TGTGCCAGCACCCACTCCGGCGGGATCATGGATGAGCAGTTCTTC.

The CDR3 coding sequence is TGTGCCAGCAGTTTTAATTCCCGAGGGACTAGCGGGACCAATGAGCAGTTCTTC. The encoded protein is CASSFNSRGTSGTNEQFF. The genes are TRBV12-3 or TRBV12-4 and TRBJ2-1, with TRBD2 matching over 13 bases. Unmatched junction bases numbered 11, after V lost 3 bases and J lost 6 bases. The CDR3 loop spans 18 amino acids.

There are a few counts of this clonotype. The chain employs TRBV27 and TRBJ1-4; D not certain. This CDR3 has 12 amino acids. Per the germline V gene, CDR1 is MNHEY and CDR2 is SMNVEV (reference sequence). Trimming took off 5 bases at V and 5 bases at J, with 6 bases between the two ends. In DNA, the CDR3 is TGTGCCAGCAGTCACCTAAATGAAAAACTGTTTTTT. Translated: CASSHLNEKLFF.

This clonotype was detected many times. This sequence joins TRBV10-3 and TRBJ1-5; 7 bases align to TRBD1. The junction had 9 bases not matched to a gene; V was cut back by 10 bases and J by 6 bases. CDR1 is ENHRY and CDR2 is SYGVKD in the germline V gene. This CDR3 comprises 13 residues. CDR3 protein: CATRQGLGQPQHF. The CDR3 coding sequence is TGTGCCACCCGACAGGGTTTGGGTCAGCCCCAGCATTTT.

The chain links TRBV7-9 to TRBJ2-7; 8 nucleotides line up with TRBD1. Trimming cost V 3 bases and J 0 bases; bases outside gene matches: 4. Germline loops: CDR1 SEHNR, CDR2 FQNEAQ (reference sequence). This CDR3 has 15 residues. The CDR3 loop reads CASSFRQGISYEQYF. CDR3 nucleotides: TGTGCCAGCAGCTTCAGACAGGGGATCTCCTACGAGCAGTACTTC.

This clonotype was recorded a few times. V is TRBV7-2 and J is TRBJ1-3; D might be TRBD1 (6 bases). The CDR3 runs 14 residues. Germline CDR1 reads SGHTA; CDR2 reads FQGNSA. Trimming left V 2 bases short and J 6 bases short, with 11 bases between. CDR3 nucleotide sequence: TGTGCCAGCAGCTTAAATGTGGGACAAAACACCATATATTTT. It yields the protein CASSLNVGQNTIYF. The full variable domain, its missing parts supplied by reference TRBV7-2 and TRBJ1-3, is GAGVSQSPSNKVTEKGKDVELRCDPISGHTALYWYRQSLGQGLEFLIYFQGNSAPDKSGLPSDRFSAERTGGSVSTLTIQRTQQEDSAVYLCASSLNVGQNTIYFGEGSWLTVV.

V and J are TRBV6-6 and TRBJ1-1; 8 positions match TRBD1. Per germline, CDR1 MNHNY and CDR2 SVGAGI (reference sequence). Trimming removed 2 bases from V and 5 bases from J; junction bases left unmatched: 16. The CDR3 contains 18 residues. CDR3 nucleotides: TGTGCCAGCAGTTACGACAGGGGTAGTCTATCAATCGGGACTGAAGCTTTCTTT. This gives the protein CASSYDRGSLSIGTEAFF.

This clonotype was observed a few times. V and J are TRBV13 and TRBJ1-1; TRBD1 might be the D (5 bases). Germline loops: CDR1 PRHDT, CDR2 FYEKMQ (reference sequence). Trimming removed 3 bases from V and 0 bases from J, with 8 bases in between. CDR3 size: 14 residues. The CDR3 spells CASSFGGVNTEAFF. As DNA, the CDR3 is TGTGCCAGCAGCTTTGGGGGGGTGAACACTGAAGCTTTCTTT.

The chain has TRBV7-3 and TRBJ2-1, with TRBD1 identical over 7 bases. After removal of 5 bases from V and 7 bases from J, the junction contained 8 bases not matched to a gene. There are 14 residues in the CDR3. Germline assignment: CDR1 SGHTA and CDR2 FQGTGA. Here the CDR3 reads CASSAMGTVNEQFF. CDR3 sequence (DNA): TGTGCCAGCAGCGCGATGGGGACAGTGAATGAGCAGTTCTTC. The full variable domain, rest sourced from reference TRBV7-3 and TRBJ2-1, is GAGVSQTPSNKVTEKGKYVELRCDPISGHTALYWYRQSLGQGPEFLIYFQGTGAADDSGLPNDRFFAVRPEGSVSTLKIQRTERGDSAVYLCASSAMGTVNEQFFGPGTRLTVL.

The V gene is TRBV7-2, the J gene TRBJ2-3, with D possibly being TRBD2 (6 bases). CDR1 is SGHTA, CDR2 FQGNSA, per germline. The CDR3 runs to 16 residues. V was clipped by 5 bases and J by 4 bases, with 19 bases between them. The CDR3 loop reads CASSVKIQRAADTQYF. The CDR3 region has the DNA TGTGCCAGCAGCGTCAAAATACAGCGGGCGGCAGATACGCAGTATTTT.

V is TRBV27 and J is TRBJ2-3, with 8 bases matching TRBD2. The CDR3 covers 15 residues. CDR1 is MNHEY and CDR2 is SMNVEV in the germline V gene (reference sequence). V trimming: 5 bases; J trimming: 6 bases; junction bases outside the gene matches: 10. CDR3 residues: CASSPRLANWDTQYF. In DNA form, the CDR3 reads TGTGCCAGCAGTCCCAGACTAGCGAACTGGGATACGCAGTATTTT.

V and J are TRBV15 and TRBJ2-7; either TRBD1 or TRBD2 may fit D (5 bases each). V was trimmed by 1 base and J by 6 bases, leaving 10 bases between them. Germline CDR1 and CDR2: LNHNV and YYDKDF (reference sequence). The CDR3 has 13 amino acids. The CDR3 DNA sequence: TGTGCCACCAGCAGAGGGGGGTCTCGCGAGCAGTACTTC. This codes for CATSRGGSREQYF.

The rearrangement uses TRBV29-1 and TRBJ2-7; the D gene could be TRBD1 or TRBD2 (5 bases each). Germline CDR1 and CDR2: SQVTM and ANQGSEA. Trimming pared 4 bases from V and 2 bases from J, leaving 9 bases between. The CDR3 consists of 12 residues. CDR3 loop: CSVGDGTYEQYF. CDR3 coding DNA: TGCAGCGTTGGGGACGGTACCTACGAGCAGTACTTC.

This clonotype was observed a few times. The chain couples TRBV12-3 or TRBV12-4 to TRBJ2-4; D remains ambiguous. This CDR3 is built from 15 residues. V was cut by 3 bases and J by 3 bases, with 12 bases left in between. The CDR3 loop is CASSFTGLDKNIQYF. The CDR3 coding sequence is TGTGCCAGCAGTTTCACGGGTTTGGACAAAAACATTCAGTACTTC.

This sequence joins TRBV5-1 and TRBJ2-1, with D perhaps TRBD2 (6 bases). The germline gives CDR1 SGHRS, CDR2 YFSETQ. Between the trimmed V and J ends, which lost 4 bases and 10 bases, there was a span of 12 bases. This CDR3 comprises 12 residues. The CDR3 here is CASSRGLVEQFF. In DNA, the CDR3 is TGCGCCAGCAGCCGGGGACTGGTCGAGCAGTTCTTC.

V gene TRBV9 combines with J gene TRBJ2-1, with a possible D match to TRBD2 (5 bases). The CDR3 totals 14 residues. Per germline, CDR1 SGDLS and CDR2 YYNGEE. Trimming took off 0 bases at V and 7 bases at J, with 11 bases between the two ends. The CDR3 nucleotides read TGTGCCAGCAGCGTAGCAGCGGCCGGAAATGAGCAGTTCTTC. Its translation: CASSVAAAGNEQFF.

The chain recombines TRBV29-1 with TRBJ1-2; 7 bases fit TRBD1. The CDR3 totals 12 residues. V shed 3 bases and J 4 bases; nucleotides not matched to a gene: 2. From germline, CDR1 is SQVTM and CDR2 ANQGSEA. Written as DNA, the CDR3 is TGCAGCGTTGAGAACAGGGGCTATGGCTACACCTTC. This codes for CSVENRGYGYTF.

This clonotype was recorded a few times. The chain employs TRBV6-6 and TRBJ1-5; D is uncertain. V lost 8 bases and J 6 bases, leaving 14 bases between the germline ends. The CDR3 totals 13 residues. Germline V CDR1 and CDR2: MNHNY, SVGAGI (reference sequence). CDR3 amino acids: CASYGGVAQPQHF. In nucleotides, the CDR3 is TGTGCCAGCTACGGTGGCGTCGCTCAGCCCCAGCATTTT.